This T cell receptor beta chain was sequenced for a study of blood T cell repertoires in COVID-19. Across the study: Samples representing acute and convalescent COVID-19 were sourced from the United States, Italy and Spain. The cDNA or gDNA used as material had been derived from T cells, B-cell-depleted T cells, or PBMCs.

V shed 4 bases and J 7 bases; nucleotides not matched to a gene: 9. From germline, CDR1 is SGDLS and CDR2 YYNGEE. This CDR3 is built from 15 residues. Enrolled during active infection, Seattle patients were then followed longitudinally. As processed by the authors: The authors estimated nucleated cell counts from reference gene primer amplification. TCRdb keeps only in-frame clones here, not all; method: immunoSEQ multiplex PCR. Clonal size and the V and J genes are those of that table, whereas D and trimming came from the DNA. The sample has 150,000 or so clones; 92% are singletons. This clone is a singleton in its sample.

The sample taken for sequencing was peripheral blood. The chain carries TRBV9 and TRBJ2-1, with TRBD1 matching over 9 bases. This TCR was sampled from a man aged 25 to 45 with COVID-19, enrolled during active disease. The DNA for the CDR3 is TGTGCCAGCAGCCCCATTCCGGGACAGGGTAATGAGCAGTTCTTC. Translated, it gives CASSPIPGQGNEQFF.